These 16 T cell receptor beta chains originate from one sample sequenced in a study of control samples from healthy donors and cancer patients. Data came from immunoSEQ multiplex PCR; TCRdb stores just in-frame clones and leaves some out. Here the sample spans about 93,000 clones, 88% being singletons. Sequencing was performed on blood. The receptors shown here come from a woman aged 65 to 85 in good health.

J is TRBJ1-4 and V is TRBV7-8; tentatively, D is TRBD1 (6 bases). V was pared by 4 bases and J by 0 bases, with 18 bases between. The CDR3 runs to 18 residues. The germline V gene encodes CDR1 SGHVS and CDR2 FQNEAQ. CDR3: CASSSHPRGRATNEKLFF. Written as DNA, the CDR3 is TGTGCCAGCAGCTCCCACCCCCGGGGGCGTGCAACTAATGAAAAACTGTTTTTT.

The gene calls are TRBV20-1 and TRBJ2-3; no clear D. The V end lost 3 bases, the J end lost 3 bases, and 16 bases lay between the germline ends. The CDR3 extends over 15 amino acids. Looked up from germline, CDR1 is DFQATT and CDR2 is SNEGSKA (reference sequence). The CDR3 spells CSASGTLVGTDTQYF. In DNA form, the CDR3 reads TGCAGTGCTAGTGGCACACTGGTAGGGACAGATACGCAGTATTTT.

V is TRBV6-2 or TRBV6-3 and J is TRBJ2-1; 9 bases align to TRBD2. Germline assignment: CDR1 MNHEY and CDR2 SVGEGT. J lost 8 bases, V lost 0 bases, and 14 bases had no gene match. The CDR3 covers 18 residues. Here the CDR3 DNA reads TGTGCCAGCAGTTACTCGATCGTCTCAGCGGGGGGCTTTTATGAGCAGTTCTTC. Translating it yields CASSYSIVSAGGFYEQFF.

This clone was picked up one time. The rearrangement links TRBV4-1 to TRBJ1-2; no clear D gene. The CDR3 covers 14 residues. Trimming pared 0 bases from V and 7 bases from J, leaving 12 bases between. CDR1 is MGHRA and CDR2 is YSYEKL in the germline V gene. The CDR3 DNA is TGCGCCAGCAGCCAAGATCTTGGGCGGCGTGGCTACACCTTC. Translated: CASSQDLGRRGYTF.

V is TRBV6-5 and J is TRBJ2-7; TRBD1 aligns across 12 bases. This CDR3 has 15 amino acids. Germline assignment: CDR1 MNHEY and CDR2 SVGAGI. The J segment lost 1 base and the V segment lost 7 bases, leaving 5 bases of the junction unmatched. The CDR3 coding sequence is TGTGCCAGCACTCCGGGACAGGGGGCATCCTACGAGCAGTACTTC. This codes for CASTPGQGASYEQYF.

The chain couples TRBV6-1 to TRBJ1-5; 11 positions match TRBD1. The CDR3 loop spans 15 amino acids. Germline V gives CDR1 MNHNS, CDR2 SASEGT. The V and J ends lost 2 bases and 9 bases, in that order; junction bases with no gene match: 6. The CDR3 sequence: CASSERDRGYRPQHF. Here the CDR3 DNA reads TGTGCCAGCAGTGAAAGGGACAGGGGGTACAGGCCCCAGCATTTT.

The chain couples TRBV7-8 to TRBJ2-7; 9 bases line up with TRBD1. The CDR3 is 15 amino acids. Trimming cost V 5 bases and J 4 bases; bases outside gene matches: 9. Germline CDR1 reads SGHVS; CDR2 reads FQNEAQ. The CDR3 region has the DNA TGTGCCAGCAGCCGTCCCGGGACAGGGAAATACGAGCAGTACTTC. Translating it yields CASSRPGTGKYEQYF.

V is TRBV19 and J is TRBJ1-5, with TRBD1 identical over 8 bases. CDR3 size: 17 residues. The V segment lost 5 bases and the J segment 0 bases; nucleotides outside the gene matches: 9. CDR1 and CDR2 from the germline V gene are LNHDA and SQIVND (reference sequence). The CDR3: CASSPRTGRDSNQPQHF. The CDR3 bases are TGTGCCAGTAGTCCTCGGACAGGGAGGGATAGCAATCAGCCCCAGCATTTT.

This clone was detected once. The genes are TRBV16 and TRBJ1-2; perhaps TRBD1 as D (5 bases). The CDR3 sequence is 17 residues long. Per germline, CDR1 KGHSY and CDR2 FQNENV. V lost 0 bases to trimming and J lost 7 bases, with 21 bases between them. CDR3 DNA sequence: TGTGCCAGCAGCCAATCATCGGGGCGGCAGGACTCCCGTGGCTACACCTTC. It specifies CASSQSSGRQDSRGYTF.

This clone occurred once. The genes are TRBV11-2 and TRBJ1-3; no reliable D call. V was pared by 7 bases and J by 6 bases, with 7 bases between. CDR1 and CDR2 from the germline V gene are SGHAT and FQNNGV. CDR3 length equals 11 residues. This CDR3 reads CASKNVNTIYF. The CDR3 nucleotides read TGTGCCAGCAAAAATGTAAACACCATATATTTT. The complete variable domain, with remaining parts taken from reference TRBV11-2 and TRBJ1-3, reads EAGVAQSPRYKIIEKRQSVAFWCNPISGHATLYWYQQILGQGPKLLIQFQNNGVVDDSQLPKDRFSAERLKGVDSTLKIQPAKLEDSAVYLCASKNVNTIYFGEGSWLTVV.

This chain links TRBV5-5 with TRBJ2-7; TRBD1 matches 7 bases. The CDR3 spans 15 residues. The V gene's germline CDR1 is SGHKS and CDR2 YYEKEE (reference sequence). V lost 0 bases, J lost 3 bases, and 6 bases stayed unmatched. The CDR3 reads CASSLERTGYYEQYF. The CDR3 DNA is TGTGCCAGCAGCTTGGAGAGGACAGGCTACTACGAGCAGTACTTC.

The chain carries TRBV3-1 (or the pseudogene TRBV3-2) and TRBJ1-1; TRBD1 aligns across 7 bases. The germline gives CDR1 LGHDT, CDR2 YNNKEL (reference sequence). V lost 1 base and J lost 7; bases outside the gene matches: 12. This CDR3 contains 16 residues. This chain's CDR3 is CASSQGDLSGQFEAFF. DNA of the CDR3: TGTGCCAGCAGCCAAGGAGATCTCTCGGGACAGTTTGAAGCTTTCTTT.

The chain uses TRBV29-1 and TRBJ2-2; D is possibly TRBD1 or TRBD2 (5 bases each). Germline V lookup: CDR1 SQVTM, CDR2 ANQGSEA. The length of the CDR3 is 14 residues. Trimming removed 7 bases from V and 2 bases from J, with 14 bases in between. CDR3: CSATGTLNTGELFF. The CDR3 region has the DNA TGCAGCGCCACCGGGACCTTAAACACCGGGGAGCTGTTTTTT.

The rearrangement links TRBV14 to TRBJ1-1, with a tentative D call TRBD1 (6 bases). Trimming took off 3 bases at V and 5 bases at J, with 22 bases between the two ends. Looked up from germline, CDR1 is SGHDN and CDR2 is FVKESK. The CDR3 has 17 residues. The CDR3 DNA sequence: TGTGCCAGCAGCCATGACGGCTTTGGGAGGCAGGGGACTGAAGCTTTCTTT. Translating gives CASSHDGFGRQGTEAFF.

The rearrangement joins TRBV5-1 to TRBJ2-7; 11 nucleotides agree with TRBD2. Per germline, CDR1 SGHRS and CDR2 YFSETQ. Trimming cost V 5 bases and J 1 base; bases outside gene matches: 5. The CDR3 sequence is 15 residues long. The CDR3 region has the DNA TGCGCCAGCAGACAGGGACTAGCGGATTCCTACGAGCAGTACTTC. This translates into CASRQGLADSYEQYF.

The V and J genes are TRBV5-1 and TRBJ1-2, with D tentatively TRBD1 (6 bases). The V and J ends lost 4 bases and 5 bases respectively, with 12 bases between them. CDR1 and CDR2 from the germline V gene are SGHRS and YFSETQ. The CDR3 contains 13 residues. CDR3 loop: CASSPPGEYGYTF. The CDR3 DNA sequence: TGCGCCAGCAGCCCACCAGGGGAGTATGGCTACACCTTC.